The rows below give T cell receptor beta chains drawn from one sample of a study of T cells in Graves' hyperthyroidism and ophthalmopathy. TCRdb reanalysed the multiplex PCR reads using MiXCR and keeps one entry per CDR3 protein. This sample has about 640,000 distinct CDR3 sequences; around 21% occur once, and the top ten carry roughly a third. The sequenced material came from blood. The receptors originated from a man aged 25-40 years with Graves' ophthalmopathy. CDR3s include the opening cysteine and the closing phenylalanine or tryptophan. The D gene is left open where the match is weak. Clone size is shown for a subset of rows, as once, few, many or a class of expanded clone.

TRBV7-2	many	-	TRBJ2-7	CASSFPWDSGEQYF	TGTGCCAGCAGCTTCCCTTGGGACTCGGGGGAGCAGTACTTC
TRBV7-9	few	-	TRBJ2-7	CASSLDGSRQYF	TGTGCCAGCAGCTTAGACGGGTCTCGGCAGTACTTC
TRBV12-3/TRBV12-4	-	TRBD2	TRBJ2-5	CAGRPSGSRETQYF	TGTGCCGGCAGGCCTAGCGGGAGCAGGGAGACCCAGTACTTC
TRBV13	-	TRBD2	TRBJ2-5	CASSHGTSGTQETQYF	TGTGCCAGCAGCCACGGGACTAGCGGGACCCAAGAGACCCAGTACTTC
TRBV4-3	-	-	TRBJ1-2	CASSQVGQRYGYTF	TGCGCCAGCAGCCAAGTAGGCCAGCGCTATGGCTACACCTTC
TRBV9	few	TRBD2	TRBJ2-3	CASSDRTSGSLADTQYF	TGTGCCAGCAGCGACCGGACTAGCGGGAGTCTCGCAGATACGCAGTATTTT
TRBV18	once	TRBD1	TRBJ2-5	CASSPRRTGGTETQYF	TGTGCCAGCTCACCACGAAGGACAGGGGGCACAGAGACCCAGTACTTC
TRBV15	-	-	TRBJ1-4	CATSRDRVGGFNEKLFF	TGTGCCACCAGCAGAGATCGTGTGGGGGGCTTCAATGAAAAACTGTTTTTT
TRBV4-1	-	-	TRBJ2-4	CASSLQTSHTIGPKNIQYF	TGCGCCAGCAGCCTCCAGACTTCCCACACGATTGGTCCAAAAAACATTCAGTACTTC
TRBV10-3	few	-	TRBJ1-6	CAISESLRREGSPLHF	TGTGCCATCAGTGAGTCATTGCGCAGGGAGGGTTCACCCCTCCACTTT
TRBV7-9	many	TRBD2	TRBJ2-5	CASSSLRRTSGRAAETQYF	TGTGCCAGCAGCTCATTAAGGCGGACTAGCGGGAGGGCCGCGGAGACCCAGTACTTC
TRBV27	once	TRBD1	TRBJ2-7	CVSSSSGTGAYEQYF	TGTGTCAGCAGTTCCTCCGGGACAGGGGCCTACGAGCAGTACTTC
TRBV12-3/TRBV12-4	many	-	TRBJ2-7	CASSLGAAPEQYF	TGTGCCAGCAGTTTAGGGGCTGCGCCCGAGCAGTACTTC
TRBV14	few	-	TRBJ2-3	CATHRDETDTQYF	TGTGCCACTCACCGGGACGAGACAGATACGCAGTATTTT
TRBV12-3/TRBV12-4	-	TRBD2	TRBJ2-1	CASTRLAGSLDEQFF	TGTGCCAGCACTCGACTAGCGGGAAGTTTAGATGAGCAGTTCTTC
TRBV7-2	few	TRBD2	TRBJ2-2	CASSSTSGRSGGELFF	TGTGCCAGCAGCTCTACTAGCGGGAGGAGTGGCGGGGAGCTGTTTTTT
TRBV15	few	-	TRBJ2-1	CATSRDPPGSSYNEQFF	TGTGCCACCAGCAGAGATCCCCCCGGGAGCTCCTACAATGAGCAGTTCTTC
TRBV12-3/TRBV12-4	few	TRBD2	TRBJ2-1	CASRRSGPSSYNEQFF	TGTGCCAGCAGACGTAGCGGGCCCAGCTCCTACAATGAGCAGTTCTTC
TRBV25-1	-	-	TRBJ1-1	CASSDPGTLNTEAFF	TGTGCCAGCAGTGACCCCGGGACACTGAACACTGAAGCTTTCTTT
TRBV6-1	few	-	TRBJ2-7	CASRGVPWGSVREQYF	TGTGCCAGCAGGGGTGTGCCTTGGGGGAGCGTGCGTGAGCAGTACTTC
TRBV3-1	-	-	TRBJ2-7	CASSTTGKTSGRVYEQYF	TGTGCCAGCAGCACGACAGGGAAAACTAGCGGCCGAGTCTACGAGCAGTACTTC
TRBV5-1	-	-	TRBJ2-7	CASSPGKVFSYEQYF	TGCGCCAGCAGCCCAGGAAAGGTCTTCTCCTACGAGCAGTACTTC
TRBV7-9	-	-	TRBJ1-1	CASSSIINTEAFF	TGTGCCAGCAGCTCCATAATAAACACTGAAGCTTTCTTT
TRBV12-3/TRBV12-4	-	TRBD1	TRBJ2-3	CASSFKQGQGDTDTQYF	TGTGCCAGCAGTTTTAAGCAGGGACAGGGCGACACAGATACGCAGTATTTT
TRBV6-1	few	-	TRBJ2-7	CASLNSNEQYF	TGTGCCAGCCTCAACTCCAACGAGCAGTACTTC
TRBV29-1	few	-	TRBJ2-7	CSVEDPGGSSYEQYF	TGCAGCGTTGAAGATCCTGGGGGGTCGAGCTACGAGCAGTACTTC
TRBV30	many	-	TRBJ1-1	CAWKGGLTPDSEAFF	TGTGCCTGGAAGGGAGGCCTCACACCTGACTCTGAAGCTTTCTTT
TRBV11-1	-	-	TRBJ2-3	CASSLVQKSQYF	TGTGCCAGCAGCTTAGTACAGAAGTCGCAGTATTTT
TRBV7-9	many	TRBD2	TRBJ2-7	CASSPSGRAEQYF	TGTGCCAGCAGCCCCAGCGGGAGGGCCGAGCAGTACTTC
TRBV3-1	many	-	TRBJ2-3	CASSQGRTPTDTQYF	TGTGCCAGCAGCCAAGGACGGACTCCCACAGATACGCAGTATTTT
TRBV27	many	TRBD1	TRBJ1-5	CASSTGGGSGQPQHF	TGTGCCAGCAGTACAGGGGGCGGATCGGGTCAGCCCCAGCATTTT
TRBV11-2	many	-	TRBJ1-1	CASSIRENLPNTEAFF	TGTGCCAGCAGCATCAGGGAAAACCTACCGAACACTGAAGCTTTCTTT
TRBV5-1	many	TRBD2	TRBJ2-3	CASSPKTSGSTDTQYF	TGCGCCAGCAGCCCTAAGACTAGCGGGAGTACAGATACGCAGTATTTT
TRBV5-1	many	-	TRBJ2-7	CASSLSGTYEQYF	TGCGCCAGCAGCTTGTCGGGAACCTACGAGCAGTACTTC
TRBV6-5	-	-	TRBJ1-5	CASSSTASNQPQHF	TGTGCCAGCAGTTCCACAGCCAGCAATCAGCCCCAGCATTTT
TRBV28	many	-	TRBJ1-5	CASTGPNQPQHF	TGTGCCAGCACTGGGCCGAATCAGCCCCAGCATTTT
TRBV2	many	-	TRBJ1-4	CASSPLIFAATNEKLFF	TGTGCCAGCAGTCCTCTGATTTTTGCTGCAACTAATGAAAAACTGTTTTTT
TRBV3-1	-	-	TRBJ2-3	CASSVDWGDTQYF	TGTGCCAGCAGCGTAGATTGGGGGGATACGCAGTATTTT
TRBV4-1	few	-	TRBJ2-1	CASSQDRDNYNEQFF	TGCGCCAGCAGCCAAGATAGGGACAACTACAATGAGCAGTTCTTC
TRBV7-2	many	TRBD2	TRBJ2-1	CASSLGGTSGSSRREQFF	TGTGCCAGCAGCTTAGGTGGGACTAGCGGGAGCTCTCGGCGTGAGCAGTTCTTC
TRBV20-1	-	-	TRBJ1-5	CSARDQGARRRFNQPQHF	TGCAGTGCTAGAGATCAAGGGGCCAGGAGGAGGTTCAATCAGCCCCAGCATTTT
TRBV7-2	few	TRBD1	TRBJ2-1	CARRRTGRNEQFF	TGTGCCAGACGTAGGACAGGGAGGAATGAGCAGTTCTTC
TRBV10-3	many	-	TRBJ2-2	CAISDPGALARTGELFF	TGTGCCATCAGTGACCCAGGGGCCCTAGCGCGAACCGGGGAGCTGTTTTTT
TRBV30	-	-	TRBJ1-6	CAWRRDGYSPLHF	TGTGCCTGGAGGCGGGACGGATATTCACCCCTCCACTTT
TRBV6-6	many	-	TRBJ2-5	CASSYSRQQETQYF	TGTGCCAGCAGTTACTCGAGGCAGCAAGAGACCCAGTACTTC
TRBV3-1	few	TRBD2	TRBJ2-3	CASSQGPPAGGIDTQYF	TGTGCCAGCAGCCAAGGACCGCCAGCGGGAGGGATAGATACGCAGTATTTT
TRBV6-1	-	TRBD2	TRBJ2-1	CASSPGTSTYNEQFF	TGTGCCAGCAGTCCCGGGACTAGCACATACAATGAGCAGTTCTTC
TRBV7-2	many	TRBD2	TRBJ2-5	CASRKGTSRETQYF	TGTGCCAGCAGGAAGGGGACTAGCCGGGAGACCCAGTACTTC
TRBV7-9	few	-	TRBJ2-1	CASSLGQGLREQFF	TGTGCCAGCAGCTTGGGGCAGGGGCTAAGGGAGCAGTTCTTC